This entry is about one T cell receptor beta chain. Its antigen is still unknown. This specimen belongs to a study of response to subunit inactivated influenza vaccine. TCRdb reprocessed the RT-PCR reads via MiXCR and lists one record per CDR3 protein. This table holds more than 450,000 distinct CDR3 sequences, 12% found once. The study, taken as a whole, reports: After each seasonal influenza vaccination, few new T cells are recruited, the authors suggested.

The CDR3 sequence is 15 residues long. V was pared by 6 bases and J by 1 base, with 14 bases between. CDR1 and CDR2 (germline): SGHTA, FQGNSA. This sequence originates from a man over 45 who received an inactivated influenza vaccine. The material was PBMCs from blood, obtained on the day of vaccination. J is TRBJ2-3 and V is TRBV7-2; D gene unclear. The CDR3 bases are TGTGCCAGCAGTAACACCCGCGGAGGCACAGATACGCAGTATTTT. This sequence encodes CASSNTRGGTDTQYF. Full variable domain (missing parts from reference TRBV7-2 and TRBJ2-3): GAGVSQSPSNKVTEKGKDVELRCDPISGHTALYWYRQSLGQGLEFLIYFQGNSAPDKSGLPSDRFSAERTGGSVSTLTIQRTQQEDSAVYLCASSNTRGGTDTQYFGPGTRLTVL.